A single T cell receptor (beta chain) is shown here with its context. TCR beta CDR3 regions were amplified from RNA transcripts. HTBI primers were employed in a first-round RT-PCR of the TCR CDR3. TCRdb recomputed calls from the multiplex PCR reads with MiXCR, one row per CDR3 protein. The sample yields about 420,000 distinct CDR3 sequences, roughly 13% seen once. The data were taken from a study of T cells in Graves' hyperthyroidism and ophthalmopathy. Any patient presenting with uncontrolled infection, other autoimmune disease, pregnancy or lactation was left out. Losses at the gene ends were 0 bases for V and 2 bases for J; bases not matched to a gene: 4. Germline V lookup: CDR1 MNHNY, CDR2 SVGAGI (reference sequence). The CDR3 runs 16 residues.

The clonotype originates from a woman aged 18-30 years with Graves' hyperthyroidism. The V and J genes are TRBV6-6 and TRBJ2-1; 7 nucleotides match TRBD2. The sample was blood. The CDR3 reads CASSYSGGGTYNEQFF. CDR3 bases: TGTGCCAGCAGTTACTCGGGCGGGGGAACCTACAATGAGCAGTTCTTC.